The sequence of this T cell receptor beta chain was determined in a study of CD8 T cells in ankylosing spondylitis. Study results and caveats: Ankylosing spondylitis blood appeared to carry a characteristic TCR beta motif of several highly homologous variants. Reportedly, matched ankylosing spondylitis synovial fluid was significantly enriched for disease-linked clones.

This clonotype was seen more than once but under ten times. Its antigen remains unidentified. The CDR3 covers 15 residues. CDR1 is KGHDR, CDR2 SFDVKD, per germline. Trimming shortened V by 5 bases and J by 0 bases, and 11 bases separated the two germline ends. TCRdb re-derived calls from the 5' RACE reads in MiXCR, one entry per CDR3 protein. The data show about 540,000 distinct CDR3 sequences, roughly 13% seen once. Sequencing input: blood, either unsorted or a sorted T cell fraction (not recorded which). The chain is built from TRBV24-1 and TRBJ2-3; D is unresolved. This clonotype was sampled from a male donor with ankylosing spondylitis. CDR3 amino acids: CATSVKVTSTDTQYF. DNA of the CDR3: TGTGCCACCAGTGTTAAGGTTACTAGCACAGATACGCAGTATTTT.